The clone carrying this T cell receptor (beta chain) was detected many times. TCRdb passed the RT-PCR reads through MiXCR, listing each CDR3 protein once. In the table there are 500,000 to 550,000 distinct CDR3 sequences, roughly a quarter of which are singletons. The data were taken from a study of response to subunit inactivated influenza vaccine. V gave up 3 bases and J gave up 4 bases; unmatched junction bases: 6. This CDR3 is 15 amino acids long. CDR1 is SGHAT and CDR2 is FQNNGV in the germline V gene. These data are also associated with another study on T cells expressing NK-cell markers. That investigation notes: With UMIs, 5'RACE template switching was used to make TCR beta cDNA.

The input for sequencing was CD4+ T cells sorted from PBMCs, taken roughly 12 days after vaccination. This TCR derives from a man aged 45-65 years who received an inactivated influenza vaccine. V and J are TRBV11-2 and TRBJ2-5; 9 nucleotides line up with TRBD2. CDR3 residues: CASSLGLARGETQYF. The CDR3 coding sequence is TGTGCCAGCAGCTTGGGACTAGCCAGAGGAGAGACCCAGTACTTC.